Below are 6 T cell receptor beta chains sequenced from a single sample in a study of graft-versus-host responses after intestinal transplantation. No antigen has been assigned to these receptors. The assay was immunoSEQ multiplex PCR, and TCRdb's table has in-frame clones only and misses some. In the table there are some 140,000 clones, nearly 95% of which are singletons. The sample consisted of unstimulated CD4+ T cells sorted from spleen or lymph node cells, taken before intestinal transplant. The origin of the receptors is a human donor who received an intestinal transplant.

This chain joins TRBV4-1 and TRBJ2-7; D call uncertain. V was cut by 0 bases and J by 3 bases, with 0 bases left in between. Germline V gene data show CDR1 as MGHRA and CDR2 as YSYEKL. The CDR3 is 11 amino acids. The CDR3 DNA sequence: TGCGCCAGCAGCCAAGACTACGAGCAGTACTTC. Translated, it gives CASSQDYEQYF.

This CDR3 reads CASSKYGVGPNNSPLHF. Written as DNA, the CDR3 is TGTGCCAGCAGCAAATACGGGGTAGGGCCTAATAATTCACCCCTCCACTTT. The gene calls are TRBV21-1 and TRBJ1-6. TRBV21-1 represents a pseudogene. The CDR3 consists of 17 residues.

Here the CDR3 DNA reads TGCGCCAGCAGCTTGCCTAGCGGCAACTCCTACGAGCAGTACTTC. Protein: CASSLPSGNSYEQYF. This chain connects TRBV5-1 to TRBJ2-7; 7 nucleotides agree with TRBD2. The CDR3 consists of 15 residues. With 1 base clipped from V and 0 bases from J, the junction kept 4 bases outside the gene matches. CDR1 and CDR2 (germline): SGHRS, YFSETQ.

The CDR3, as DNA: TGTGCCAGCAGCGGACTAGCCAACACCGGGGAGCTGTTTTTT. Protein product: CASSGLANTGELFF. J is TRBJ2-2 and V is TRBV9, with 7 positions matching TRBD2. Germline V lookup: CDR1 SGDLS, CDR2 YYNGEE. The V gene end was trimmed by 3 bases and the J gene end by 2 bases; junction bases not matched to a gene: 1. This CDR3 region has 14 residues.

V and J are TRBV7-2 and TRBJ1-2; possibly TRBD1 for D (6 bases). Germline loops: CDR1 SGHTA, CDR2 FQGNSA. The CDR3 is 14 residues long. Trimming left V 5 bases short and J 2 bases short, with 12 bases between. DNA of the CDR3: TGTGCCAGCAGCCAAGGGGGGTCGAACTATGGCTACACCTTC. Encoded protein: CASSQGGSNYGYTF.

The chain uses TRBV28 and TRBJ1-1; D is perhaps TRBD1 (6 bases). CDR1 MDHEN and CDR2 SYDVKM come from the germline V gene. The CDR3 extends over 16 amino acids. Trimming removed 3 bases at V and 0 bases at J, with 14 bases between. CDR3 protein: CASSFGGGRVNTEAFF. The DNA for the CDR3 is TGTGCCAGCAGTTTCGGGGGCGGGAGGGTGAACACTGAAGCTTTCTTT.